A selection of T cell receptor beta chains follows, all from one sample in a study of T-cell memory formation after mild COVID-19. TCRdb re-analysed the 5' RACE reads in MiXCR, keeping a single row per CDR3 protein. The table shows 250,000 to 300,000 distinct CDR3 sequences, with about a sixth occurring only once. Sample: PBMCs or a T cell subset sorted from them (not recorded which). The receptors originated from a man younger than 30 who had mild COVID-19 (a few samples of this study predate the infection). Cell type and time point are not known. Both conserved end residues are part of each CDR3. The D gene is left open where the match is weak. Clone size is given for some rows only: seen once, a few or many times, or a class if the clone is expanded.

v_gene,j_gene,d_gene,abundance,CDR3aa,CDR3nt
TRBV4-1,TRBJ1-4,NA,few,CASSPNRINEKLFF,TGCGCCAGCAGCCCCAATAGGATTAATGAAAAACTGTTTTTT
TRBV24-1,TRBJ2-3,TRBD1,NA,CATSNRDRGHEGTDTQYF,TGTGCCACCAGTAACCGGGACAGGGGGCATGAAGGAACAGATACGCAGTATTTT
TRBV9,TRBJ2-2,NA,few,CASITRWELFF,TGTGCCAGCATCACTAGGTGGGAGCTGTTTTTT
TRBV7-9,TRBJ2-6,NA,few,CASRPQSSGANVLTF,TGTGCCAGCCGACCCCAGAGCTCTGGGGCCAACGTCCTGACTTTC
TRBV7-6,TRBJ1-5,NA,few,CASSLGLGDQPQHF,TGTGCCAGCAGCTTAGGTTTAGGGGATCAGCCCCAGCATTTT
TRBV12-3/TRBV12-4,TRBJ2-3,TRBD2,many,CASTLATSAADTQYF,TGTGCCAGCACCTTAGCGACTAGCGCCGCAGATACGCAGTATTTT
TRBV27,TRBJ1-5,NA,NA,CASSFGGGSNQPQHF,TGTGCCAGCAGTTTCGGGGGGGGTAGCAATCAGCCCCAGCATTTT
TRBV20-1,TRBJ2-5,NA,NA,CSANLGPKETQYF,TGCAGTGCCAATTTAGGGCCTAAAGAGACCCAGTACTTC
TRBV3-1,TRBJ1-3,NA,NA,CASSQGDIGNTIYF,TGTGCCAGCAGCCAAGGAGACATAGGAAACACCATATATTTT
TRBV5-6,TRBJ2-7,NA,few,CASSPRPRVTILYEQYF,TGTGCCAGCAGCCCCCGCCCCAGGGTCACAATACTCTACGAGCAGTACTTC
TRBV10-2,TRBJ2-7,TRBD2,NA,CASSDRRGGSYEQYF,TGCGCCAGCAGTGATCGGCGGGGGGGCTCCTACGAGCAGTACTTC
TRBV7-9,TRBJ1-1,TRBD1,few,CASTPPGQVYTEAFF,TGTGCCAGCACCCCCCCAGGACAGGTGTACACTGAAGCTTTCTTT
TRBV7-6,TRBJ1-1,NA,NA,CASSLGPPGVGTEAFF,TGTGCCAGCAGCTTAGGCCCTCCAGGGGTCGGGACTGAAGCTTTCTTT
TRBV6-5,TRBJ1-6,NA,NA,CATNSGWADYNSPLHF,TGTGCCACCAACAGCGGTTGGGCGGATTATAATTCACCCCTCCACTTT
TRBV19,TRBJ1-2,NA,NA,CASSGRGTPGYTF,TGTGCCAGTAGCGGTAGGGGGACGCCCGGCTACACCTTC
TRBV6-5,TRBJ2-1,TRBD2,many,CASREPGLATHEQFF,TGTGCCAGCAGGGAACCGGGACTAGCTACCCATGAGCAGTTCTTC
TRBV20-1,TRBJ1-5,NA,few,CSATTRQSNQPQHF,TGCAGTGCGACCACCCGACAGAGCAATCAGCCCCAGCATTTT
TRBV11-2,TRBJ2-3,NA,many,CASSLGGGPDTQYF,TGTGCCAGCAGCTTAGGGGGGGGCCCAGATACGCAGTATTTT
TRBV7-9,TRBJ2-7,NA,NA,CASSFGGQTYEQYF,TGTGCCAGCAGCTTCGGGGGACAGACCTACGAGCAGTACTTC
TRBV7-2,TRBJ1-1,NA,NA,CASSTSRVGMNTEAFF,TGTGCCAGCAGCACAAGCAGGGTTGGGATGAACACTGAAGCTTTCTTT
TRBV7-8,TRBJ2-5,NA,few,CASSPEAGQYQETQYF,TGTGCCAGCAGCCCCGAGGCAGGGCAGTACCAAGAGACCCAGTACTTC
TRBV7-2,TRBJ2-1,TRBD2,NA,CASSPQRGEQFF,TGTGCCAGCAGCCCCCAGCGGGGGGAGCAGTTCTTC
TRBV7-9,TRBJ1-2,NA,NA,CASTFLGVNYGYTF,TGTGCCAGCACCTTTTTGGGGGTTAACTATGGCTACACCTTC
TRBV2,TRBJ1-2,NA,many,CASSESSRGMYYGYTF,TGTGCCAGCAGTGAAAGTTCGCGGGGCATGTACTATGGCTACACCTTC
TRBV4-1,TRBJ2-7,NA,NA,CASSRLRFGSSYEQYF,TGCGCCAGCAGCCGCCTCCGGTTTGGGAGCTCCTACGAGCAGTACTTC
TRBV24-1,TRBJ1-1,NA,few,CATSRAGSLDTEAFF,TGTGCCACCAGCCGGGCAGGGTCTCTGGACACTGAAGCTTTCTTT
TRBV12-3/TRBV12-4,TRBJ2-1,NA,few,CASSSQLGEQFF,TGTGCCAGCAGTTCCCAATTGGGCGAGCAGTTCTTC
TRBV27,TRBJ2-7,TRBD1,NA,CASSLGGGQGDEQYF,TGTGCCAGCAGTTTAGGCGGGGGACAGGGGGACGAGCAGTACTTC